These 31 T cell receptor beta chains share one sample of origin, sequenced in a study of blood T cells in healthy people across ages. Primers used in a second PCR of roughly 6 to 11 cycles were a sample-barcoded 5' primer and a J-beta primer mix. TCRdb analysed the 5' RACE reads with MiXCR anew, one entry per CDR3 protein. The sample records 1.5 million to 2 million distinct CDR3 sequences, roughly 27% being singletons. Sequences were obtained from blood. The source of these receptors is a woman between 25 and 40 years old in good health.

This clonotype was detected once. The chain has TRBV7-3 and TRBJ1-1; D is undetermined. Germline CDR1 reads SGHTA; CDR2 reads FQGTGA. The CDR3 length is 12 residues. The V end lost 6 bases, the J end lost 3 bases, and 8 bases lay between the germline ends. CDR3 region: CASSITDTEAFF. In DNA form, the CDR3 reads TGTGCCAGCAGTATAACGGACACTGAAGCTTTCTTT.

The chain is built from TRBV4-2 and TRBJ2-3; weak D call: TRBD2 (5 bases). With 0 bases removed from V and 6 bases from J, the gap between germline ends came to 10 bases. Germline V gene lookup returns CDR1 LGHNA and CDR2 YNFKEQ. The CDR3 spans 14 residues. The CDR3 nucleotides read TGTGCCAGCAGCCAAGATGGTAGCGTGGATACGCAGTATTTT. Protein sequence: CASSQDGSVDTQYF.

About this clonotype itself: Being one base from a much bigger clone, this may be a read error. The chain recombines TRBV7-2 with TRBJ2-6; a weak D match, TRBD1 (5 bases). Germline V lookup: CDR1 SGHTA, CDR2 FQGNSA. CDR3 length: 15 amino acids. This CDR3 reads CASSFTRSGANVRTF. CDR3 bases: TGTGCCAGCAGCTTCACAAGATCTGGGGCCAACGTCCGGACTTTC.

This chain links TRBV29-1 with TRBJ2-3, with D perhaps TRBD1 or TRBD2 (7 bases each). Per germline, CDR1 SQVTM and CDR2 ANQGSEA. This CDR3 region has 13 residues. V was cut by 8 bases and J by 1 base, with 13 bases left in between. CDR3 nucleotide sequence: TGCAGCTCCAGGGGGGGCGGCACAGATACGCAGTATTTT. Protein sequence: CSSRGGGTDTQYF.

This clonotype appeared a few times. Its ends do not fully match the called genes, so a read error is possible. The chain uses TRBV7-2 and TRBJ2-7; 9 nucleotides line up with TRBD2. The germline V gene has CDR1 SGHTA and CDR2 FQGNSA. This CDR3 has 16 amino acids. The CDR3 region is CASSLARREGSHEQYF. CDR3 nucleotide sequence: TGTGCCAGCAGCTTAGCTCGGCGGGAGGGCTCCCACGAGCAGTACTTC.

The CDR3 DNA follows: TGTGCCAGCAGCCAAGAAGCTAGGGGGCGATTCCACTCTGGAAACACCATATATTTT. Protein sequence: CASSQEARGRFHSGNTIYF. The chain has TRBV7-2 and TRBJ1-3; 7 bases fit TRBD1. The V gene's germline CDR1 is SGHTA and CDR2 FQGNSA. This CDR3 comprises 19 residues. The V gene end was trimmed by 5 bases and the J gene end by 0 bases; junction bases not matched to a gene: 16.

In DNA form, the CDR3 reads TGTGCCAGCAGCTTACTAGGTAGGGTCAATGAGCAGTTCTTC. Translated, it gives CASSLLGRVNEQFF. The chain carries TRBV7-2 and TRBJ2-1; D uncertain. The CDR3 contains 14 residues. Trimming pared 2 bases from V and 6 bases from J, leaving 11 bases between. The germline V gene encodes CDR1 SGHTA and CDR2 FQGNSA.

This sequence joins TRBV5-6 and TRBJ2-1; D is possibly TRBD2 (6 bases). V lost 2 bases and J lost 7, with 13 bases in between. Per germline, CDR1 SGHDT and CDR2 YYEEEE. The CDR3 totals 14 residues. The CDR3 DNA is TGTGCCAGCAGCTTCTGGGGGGTACGTAATGAGCAGTTCTTC. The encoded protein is CASSFWGVRNEQFF.

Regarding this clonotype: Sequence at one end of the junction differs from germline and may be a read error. CDR3 loop: CANSLPGRGLNNEQFF. The CDR3 DNA sequence: TGTGCCAACAGCTTACCGGGGAGGGGACTGAACAATGAGCAGTTCTTC. The rearrangement joins TRBV7-9 to TRBJ2-1, with TRBD2 matching over 7 bases. The CDR3 spans 16 residues. Germline values: CDR1 SEHNR, CDR2 FQNEAQ (reference sequence).

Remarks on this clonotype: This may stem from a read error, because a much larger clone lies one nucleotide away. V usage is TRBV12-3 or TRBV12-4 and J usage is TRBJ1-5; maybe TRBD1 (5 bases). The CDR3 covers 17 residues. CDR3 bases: TGTGCCGGCAGTCCCACGGGGGGGACGAATAGCAATCAGCCCCAGCATTTT. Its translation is CAGSPTGGTNSNQPQHF.

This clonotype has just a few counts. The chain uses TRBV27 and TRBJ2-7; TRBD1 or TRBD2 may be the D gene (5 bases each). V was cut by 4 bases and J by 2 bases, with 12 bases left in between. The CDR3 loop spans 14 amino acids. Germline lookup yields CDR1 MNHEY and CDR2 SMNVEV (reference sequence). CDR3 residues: CASSSSGAPYEQYF. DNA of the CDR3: TGTGCCAGCAGTTCGTCCGGGGCCCCCTACGAGCAGTACTTC.

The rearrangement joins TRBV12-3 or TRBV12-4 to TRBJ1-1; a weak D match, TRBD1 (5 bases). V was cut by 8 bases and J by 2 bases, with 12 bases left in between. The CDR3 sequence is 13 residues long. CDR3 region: CASGGGFNTEAFF. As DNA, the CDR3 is TGTGCCAGCGGGGGAGGATTCAACACTGAAGCTTTCTTT.

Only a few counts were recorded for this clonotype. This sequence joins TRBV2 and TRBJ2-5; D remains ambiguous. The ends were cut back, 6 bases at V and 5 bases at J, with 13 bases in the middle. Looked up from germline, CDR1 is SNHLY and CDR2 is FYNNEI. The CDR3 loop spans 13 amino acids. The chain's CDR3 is CASSRALRETQYF. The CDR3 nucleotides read TGTGCCAGCAGCCGGGCCCTCAGGGAGACCCAGTACTTC.

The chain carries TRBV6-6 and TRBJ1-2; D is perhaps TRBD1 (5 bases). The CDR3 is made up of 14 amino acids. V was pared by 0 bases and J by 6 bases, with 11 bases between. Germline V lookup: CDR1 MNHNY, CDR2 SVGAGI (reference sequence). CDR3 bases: TGTGCCAGCAGTTACTCCCCAGGGAAGAATGGCTACACCTTC. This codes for CASSYSPGKNGYTF.

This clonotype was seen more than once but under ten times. The CDR3: CASSTTQTGSGGYTF. CDR3 nucleotides: TGTGCCAGCAGTACCACACAGACAGGCTCAGGAGGCTACACCTTC. The J gene is TRBJ1-2, the V gene TRBV12-3 or TRBV12-4, with D maybe TRBD1 (6 bases). The CDR3 consists of 15 residues. V was pared by 5 bases and J by 8 bases, with 21 bases between.

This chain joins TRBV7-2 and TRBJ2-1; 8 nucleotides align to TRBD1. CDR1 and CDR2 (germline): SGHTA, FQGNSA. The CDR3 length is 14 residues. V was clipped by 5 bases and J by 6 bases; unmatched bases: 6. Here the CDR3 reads CASSDRGRFNEQFF. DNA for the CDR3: TGTGCCAGCAGCGACAGGGGTCGTTTCAATGAGCAGTTCTTC. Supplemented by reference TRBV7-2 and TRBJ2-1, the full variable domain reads GAGVSQSPSNKVTEKGKDVELRCDPISGHTALYWYRQSLGQGLEFLIYFQGNSAPDKSGLPSDRFSAERTGGSVSTLTIQRTQQEDSAVYLCASSDRGRFNEQFFGPGTRLTVL.

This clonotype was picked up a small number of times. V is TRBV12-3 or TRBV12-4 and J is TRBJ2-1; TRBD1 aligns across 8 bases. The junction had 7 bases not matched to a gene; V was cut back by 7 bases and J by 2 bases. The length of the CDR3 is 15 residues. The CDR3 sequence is CASTPQGVTYNEQFF. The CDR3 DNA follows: TGTGCCAGCACTCCACAGGGGGTCACCTACAATGAGCAGTTCTTC.

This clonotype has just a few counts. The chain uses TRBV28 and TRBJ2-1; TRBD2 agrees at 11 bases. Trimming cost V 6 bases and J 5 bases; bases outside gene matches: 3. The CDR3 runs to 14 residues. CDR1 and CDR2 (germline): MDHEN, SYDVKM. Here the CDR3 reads CASRTSGAHNEQFF. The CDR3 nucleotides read TGTGCCAGCAGGACTAGCGGGGCTCACAATGAGCAGTTCTTC.

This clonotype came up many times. This CDR3 reads CASSWTGAEQYF. The CDR3 DNA follows: TGTGCCAGCAGTTGGACAGGGGCCGAGCAGTACTTC. The V and J genes are TRBV28 and TRBJ2-7; TRBD1 aligns across 9 bases. CDR1 and CDR2 (germline): MDHEN, SYDVKM. The V and J ends lost 4 bases and 6 bases, in that order; junction bases with no gene match: 1. This CDR3 comprises 12 residues. Looking up the rest from reference TRBV28 and TRBJ2-7 gives the full variable domain: DVKVTQSSRYLVKRTGEKVFLECVQDMDHENMFWYRQDPGLGLRLIYFSYDVKMKEKGDIPEGYSVSREKKERFSLILESASTNQTSMYLCASSWTGAEQYFGPGTRLTVT.

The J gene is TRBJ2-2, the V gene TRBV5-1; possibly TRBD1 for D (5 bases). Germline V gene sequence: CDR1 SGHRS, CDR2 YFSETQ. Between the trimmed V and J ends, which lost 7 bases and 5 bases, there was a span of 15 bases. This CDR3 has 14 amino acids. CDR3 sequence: CASRAQGQTGELFF. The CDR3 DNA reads TGCGCCAGCCGAGCGCAGGGTCAGACCGGGGAGCTGTTTTTT.

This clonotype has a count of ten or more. CDR3 nucleotides: TGTGCCAGCAGTCCGAGGACAGGTGTCAATCAGCCCCAGCATTTT. Its protein is CASSPRTGVNQPQHF. V gene TRBV27 combines with J gene TRBJ1-5; TRBD1 matches at 7 bases. J gave up 3 bases and V 5 bases, and 7 bases lay outside the gene matches. This CDR3 has 15 residues. Germline V lookup: CDR1 MNHEY, CDR2 SMNVEV (reference sequence).

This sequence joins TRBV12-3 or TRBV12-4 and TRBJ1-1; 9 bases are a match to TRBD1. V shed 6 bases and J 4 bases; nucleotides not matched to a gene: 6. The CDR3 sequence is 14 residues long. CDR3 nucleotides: TGTGCCAGCAGAGGGACAGGGCGGGTCACTGAAGCTTTCTTT. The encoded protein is CASRGTGRVTEAFF.

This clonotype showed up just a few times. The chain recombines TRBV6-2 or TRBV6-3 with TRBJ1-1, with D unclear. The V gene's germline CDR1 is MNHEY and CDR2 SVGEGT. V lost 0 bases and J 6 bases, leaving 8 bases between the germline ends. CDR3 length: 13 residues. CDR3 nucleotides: TGTGCCAGCAGTTACTCGATTTACGCTGAAGCTTTCTTT. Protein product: CASSYSIYAEAFF.

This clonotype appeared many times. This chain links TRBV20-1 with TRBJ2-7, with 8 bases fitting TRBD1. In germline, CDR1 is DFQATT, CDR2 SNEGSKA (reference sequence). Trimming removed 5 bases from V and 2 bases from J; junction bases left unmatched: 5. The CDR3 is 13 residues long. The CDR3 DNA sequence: TGCAGTGCTGCGGGGACAGGTCCCTACGAGCAGTACTTC. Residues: CSAAGTGPYEQYF.

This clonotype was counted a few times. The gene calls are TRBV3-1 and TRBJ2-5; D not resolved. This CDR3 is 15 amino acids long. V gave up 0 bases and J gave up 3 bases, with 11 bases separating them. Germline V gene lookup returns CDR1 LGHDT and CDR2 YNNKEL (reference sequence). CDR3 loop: CASSQDPTPKETQYF. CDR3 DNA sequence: TGTGCCAGCAGCCAAGATCCTACCCCGAAAGAGACCCAGTACTTC.

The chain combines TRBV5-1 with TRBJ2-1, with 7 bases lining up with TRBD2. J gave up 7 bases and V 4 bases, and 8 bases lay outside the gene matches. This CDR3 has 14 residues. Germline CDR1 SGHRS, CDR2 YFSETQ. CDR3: CASSPEGGSNEQFF. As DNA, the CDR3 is TGCGCCAGCAGCCCCGAGGGCGGGAGTAATGAGCAGTTCTTC.

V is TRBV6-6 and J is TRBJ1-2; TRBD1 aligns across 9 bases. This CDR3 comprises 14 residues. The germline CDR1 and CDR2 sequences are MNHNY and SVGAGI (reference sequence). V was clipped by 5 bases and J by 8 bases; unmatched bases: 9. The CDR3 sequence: CASSRGQGLTGYTF. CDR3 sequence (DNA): TGTGCCAGCAGTAGGGGACAGGGCTTAACGGGCTACACCTTC.

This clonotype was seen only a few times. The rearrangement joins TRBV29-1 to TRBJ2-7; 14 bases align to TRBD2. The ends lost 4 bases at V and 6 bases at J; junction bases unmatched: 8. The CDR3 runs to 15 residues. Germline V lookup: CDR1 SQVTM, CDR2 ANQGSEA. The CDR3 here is CSVGGAGTSGGEQYF. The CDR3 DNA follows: TGCAGCGTTGGTGGGGCCGGGACTAGCGGGGGCGAGCAGTACTTC.

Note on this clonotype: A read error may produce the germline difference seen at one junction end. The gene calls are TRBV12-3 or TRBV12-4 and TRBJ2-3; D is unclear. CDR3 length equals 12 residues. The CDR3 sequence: CASRAGADTEYF. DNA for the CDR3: TGTGCCAGCAGAGCAGGCGCAGATACGGAGTATTTT.

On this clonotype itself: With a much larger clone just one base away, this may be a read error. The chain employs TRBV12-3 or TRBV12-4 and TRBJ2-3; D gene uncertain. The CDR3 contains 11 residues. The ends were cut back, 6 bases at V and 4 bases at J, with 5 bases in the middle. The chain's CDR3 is CASRASDTQYF. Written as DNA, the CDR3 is TGTGCCAGCAGAGCCTCAGATACGCAGTATTTT.

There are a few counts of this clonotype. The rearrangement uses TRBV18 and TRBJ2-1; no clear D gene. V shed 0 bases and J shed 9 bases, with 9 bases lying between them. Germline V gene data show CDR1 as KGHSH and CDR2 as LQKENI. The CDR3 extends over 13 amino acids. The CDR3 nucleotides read TGTGCCAGCTCACCACCGGTCGAGCCTGAGCAGTTCTTC. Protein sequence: CASSPPVEPEQFF.